This T cell receptor beta chain was sequenced during a study of early T cells in non-severe SARS-CoV-2 infection. The overall study: It was bulk RNA from unsorted whole blood that was sequenced, and the chains were unpaired.

This clonotype appeared a few times. Its antigen is as yet unknown. One junction end does not reproduce the germline sequence, and a read error may be involved. Germline-derived CDR1 and CDR2 are MGHRA and YSYEKL. The CDR3 contains 13 residues. General observations from the study: VDJdb matching favored anti-spike CD8 responses, missing private and CD4 specificities.

The library protocol tagged individual cDNA molecules with unique molecular identifiers. From the 5' RACE reads, TCRdb called clonotypes with MiXCR, one entry per CDR3 protein. This repertoire shows some 70,000 distinct CDR3 sequences, 9.5% found once; its top ten account for 5.9%. This TCR derives from an adult who was a healthcare worker with PCR-confirmed SARS-CoV-2 infection or an uninfected control (not recorded which). V and J are TRBV4-1 and TRBJ1-1; D possibly corresponds to TRBD1 (5 bases). Sequencing input: whole blood. CDR3 sequence (DNA): TGCACCAGCAGCCAGACAGTGAACACTGAAGCTTTCTTT. Protein sequence: CTSSQTVNTEAFF.